A single sample gave rise to the 4 T cell receptor beta chains below, sequenced in a study. TCRdb redid the calling of the 5' RACE reads with MiXCR, one entry per CDR3 protein. The repertoire includes about 40,000 distinct CDR3 sequences, about 32% of them detected once, and approximately 4.1% sits in the top ten. Specimen: tumor-infiltrating memory CD4+ T cells sorted from the breast tumor. Subset denoted: memory CD4+ T cells, CD4+CD45RO+CD25-. These receptors all come from a female donor with breast cancer.

The chain is built from TRBV12-3 or TRBV12-4 and TRBJ2-5, with D perhaps matching TRBD1 (6 bases). There are 18 residues in the CDR3. Trimming shortened V by 2 bases and J by 4 bases, and 23 bases separated the two germline ends. This CDR3 is CASSLNPLGTKEVETQYF. The DNA for the CDR3 is TGTGCCAGCAGTTTAAACCCCCTCGGGACAAAGGAAGTAGAGACCCAGTACTTC.

The genes are TRBV7-6 and TRBJ2-4; 7 nucleotides match TRBD2. The V gene end was trimmed by 3 bases and the J gene end by 3 bases; junction bases not matched to a gene: 8. Germline V gives CDR1 SGHVS, CDR2 FNYEAQ. The CDR3 has 16 amino acids. The CDR3 region has the DNA TGTGCCAGCAGCTTGGGCCTAGGACTAGTCAAAAACATTCAGTACTTC. Protein product: CASSLGLGLVKNIQYF. The full variable domain, rest sourced from reference TRBV7-6 and TRBJ2-4, is GAGVSQSPRYKVTKRGQDVALRCDPISGHVSLYWYRQALGQGPEFLTYFNYEAQQDKSGLPNDRFSAERPEGSISTLTIQRTEQRDSAMYRCASSLGLGLVKNIQYFGAGTRLSVL.

In regard to this clonotype: Because it lacks the conserved phenylalanine or tryptophan at the end, this CDR3 is likely a read error. CDR3 DNA: TGCAGTGCTAGATCTTTTACCAGCACAGATACGCAGTATCTT. Translated, it gives CSARSFTSTDTQYL. The chain uses TRBV20-1 and TRBJ2-3, with D unresolved. The CDR3 spans 14 residues. CDR1 is DFQATT, CDR2 SNEGSKA, per germline (reference sequence). V lost 2 bases and J 0 bases, leaving 9 bases between the germline ends.

The sample holds a few counts of this clonotype. This rearrangement joins TRBV5-1 to TRBJ2-1, with no clear D. The V gene's germline CDR1 is SGHRS and CDR2 YFSETQ. The ends were cut back, 1 base at V and 2 bases at J, with 7 bases in the middle. The length of the CDR3 is 14 residues. CDR3 nucleotide sequence: TGCGCCAGCAGCTTGTCTAACACCTACAATGAGCAGTTCTTC. It yields the protein CASSLSNTYNEQFF.